A selection of T cell receptor beta chains follows, all from one sample in a study of CD8+CD57+ T cells in acquired aplastic anemia. TCRdb fed the reads into MiXCR, producing one record per CDR3 protein. Among under 75,000 distinct CDR3 sequences listed, roughly half were seen once. The sequenced material came from sorted CD4+, CD8+, or CD8+CD57+ T cells (not recorded which) from PBMCs. These receptors were collected from a human donor in good health, serving as a control. The CDR3 runs from the conserved cysteine through the conserved F or W. Each record gives: V gene, J gene, clone size, CDR3 protein. Expanded clones get a size class; other rows say once, few or many, or leave the size out.

TRBV11-3	TRBJ1-1	.	CASSPGQTMNTEAFF
TRBV2	TRBJ2-3	.	CASSISGGDTDTQYF
TRBV7-9	TRBJ2-1	many	CASSLAVGYNEQFF
TRBV7-9	TRBJ2-5	.	CASSPGTGQETQYF
TRBV7-2	TRBJ2-7	many	CASSSSGTYEQYF
TRBV12-3/TRBV12-4	TRBJ1-1	.	CASSLWDRGSTEAFF
TRBV19	TRBJ1-1	.	CASSLSKFANTEAFF
TRBV11-1	TRBJ2-3	.	CASSGVAGPGEDTQYF
TRBV29-1	TRBJ2-7	few	CSVGQGTTEQYF
TRBV24-1	TRBJ2-7	.	CATSERGRRYEQYF
TRBV29-1	TRBJ2-3	.	CSAGDPTDTQYF
TRBV20-1	TRBJ2-2	many	CSALNLAGEGTGELFF
TRBV6-1	TRBJ1-4	.	CASSRDREGRDNGKLFF
TRBV24-1	TRBJ2-1	medium-sized	CATSDLSNEQFF
TRBV27	TRBJ1-2	many	CASRSMGGGGGTF
TRBV5-1	TRBJ1-1	many	CASSLGQGGEAFF
TRBV7-2	TRBJ2-3	.	CASSLARTGGNTDTQYF